This T cell receptor (beta chain) was found in a study of blood T cell repertoires in COVID-19. The authors' processing: Estimated nucleated cell counts came from reference gene primer amplification. Profiled with immunoSEQ multiplex PCR; TCRdb holds only in-frame clones, not every one. V and J calls plus clone size are reproduced from that table; the DNA served to infer D and trimming. Of around 39,000 clones in the sample, about 85% were seen once. This CDR3 is built from 16 residues. The germline CDR1 and CDR2 sequences are SGHNT and YYREEE (reference sequence). V lost 6 bases and J 6 bases, leaving 23 bases between the germline ends.

The receptor was isolated from a man older than 75 with active or convalescent COVID-19. This sequence joins TRBV5-4 and TRBJ2-3; TRBD2 might be the D (7 bases). The sample consisted of peripheral blood. CDR3 bases: TGTGCCAGCACCATTGGAGGCGGGGGCTGGGGTGATACGCAGTATTTT. Its protein is CASTIGGGGWGDTQYF.